A single sample gave rise to the 22 T cell receptor beta chains below, sequenced in a study of naive and memory T cell subsets. Regarding the study as a whole: Naive repertoires, especially CD8, held a few larger clonotypes, possibly memory cells re-expressing CD45RA.

The beta constant-region primer was an equimolar mix of two oligonucleotides covering TRBC1 and TRBC2. Four rounds of PCR amplified the ligated cDNA using nested alpha and beta constant-region primers plus SP2. One entry per CDR3 protein results from TCRdb running MiXCR on the UMI-ligation and nested PCR reads. This table holds about 90,000 distinct CDR3 sequences, 10% to 12% found once. For these TCRs, the target antigens are not known. Sequencing input: naive CD4+ T cells from blood. These receptors came from a human donor in good health.

The chain combines TRBV29-1 with TRBJ2-1; a possible D gene is TRBD1 (6 bases). V lost 7 bases, J lost 9 bases, and 13 bases lay in between. The CDR3 is made up of 11 amino acids. Germline loops: CDR1 SQVTM, CDR2 ANQGSEA. The DNA of the CDR3 is TGCAGCGCCGGAACAGGGACTGAGCAGTTCTTC. Translation gives CSAGTGTEQFF.

This clonotype was recorded a few times. The chain uses TRBV7-2 and TRBJ2-7, with TRBD2 identical over 12 bases. The J segment lost 2 bases and the V segment lost 5 bases, leaving 7 bases of the junction unmatched. Germline CDR1 SGHTA, CDR2 FQGNSA. The CDR3 consists of 16 residues. The CDR3 sequence is CASSLRLAGGTYEQYF. The CDR3 bases are TGTGCCAGCAGCCTAAGGCTAGCGGGAGGGACCTACGAGCAGTACTTC.

This clonotype was seen only a few times. The V call is TRBV5-6, the J call TRBJ1-3; unclear D gene. V lost 1 base and J lost 3, with 14 bases in between. This CDR3 spans 16 amino acids. Germline lookup yields CDR1 SGHDT and CDR2 YYEEEE. CDR3 residues: CASSLLPKAGGNTIYF. The CDR3 DNA reads as TGTGCCAGCAGCTTGTTACCGAAGGCAGGTGGAAACACCATATATTTT.

The rearrangement joins TRBV25-1 to TRBJ1-6; the D gene is possibly TRBD1 (5 bases). V lost 4 bases and J 9 bases, leaving 10 bases between the germline ends. The CDR3 covers 13 residues. Germline assignment: CDR1 MGHDK and CDR2 SYGVNS. The CDR3 bases are TGTGCCAGCAGTGGGTTCAGGGTTTCACCCCTCCACTTT. It specifies CASSGFRVSPLHF.

This chain joins TRBV11-1 and TRBJ1-2; tentative D call: TRBD1 (5 bases). V dropped 1 base and J dropped 4 bases, with 13 bases sitting between them. This CDR3 spans 15 amino acids. From germline, CDR1 is SGHAT and CDR2 FQDESV (reference sequence). The CDR3 region has the DNA TGTGCCAGCAGCTTAGACGGGACGAGTAGCTATGGCTACACCTTC. It encodes CASSLDGTSSYGYTF.

This clonotype was seen many times. The CDR3 bases are TGTGCCAGCAGCTTGGACCGACAGGGAACGCGGGAGCAGTACTTC. It is translated as CASSLDRQGTREQYF. This chain uses TRBV5-6 with TRBJ2-7; TRBD1 matches at 7 bases. CDR1 and CDR2 (germline): SGHDT, YYEEEE. This CDR3 spans 15 amino acids. The trim removed 0 bases at V and 7 bases at J, leaving 10 bases unmatched.

The chain employs TRBV11-2 and TRBJ2-1, with D perhaps matching TRBD1 (5 bases). V was pared by 5 bases and J by 6 bases, with 17 bases between. Germline V gives CDR1 SGHAT, CDR2 FQNNGV. The CDR3 consists of 15 residues. The DNA for the CDR3 is TGTGCCAGCAGCCCCCCCCCCCAGGGTCGCAATGAGCAGTTCTTC. This codes for CASSPPPQGRNEQFF.

This clonotype was seen repeatedly, ten times or more. This sequence joins TRBV12-3 or TRBV12-4 and TRBJ1-1; no clear D. V shed 3 bases and J shed 8 bases, with 10 bases lying between them. This CDR3 contains 12 residues. The CDR3, as DNA: TGTGCCAGCAGTTTCGATGGGAGGGAAGCTTTCTTT. Protein sequence: CASSFDGREAFF.

This clonotype was seen ten or more times. J is TRBJ2-5 and V is TRBV6-5; D might be TRBD1 (7 bases). V was shortened by 6 bases and J by 5 bases, with 13 bases between the two germline ends. The CDR3 is made up of 13 amino acids. Per the germline V gene, CDR1 is MNHEY and CDR2 is SVGAGI. The CDR3 DNA is TGTGCCAGCAGGCAGGGGGGATCGGAGACCCAGTACTTC. Protein product: CASRQGGSETQYF.

This clonotype appeared a few times. V usage is TRBV7-8 and J usage is TRBJ2-1, with 11 bases lining up with TRBD2. The V and J ends lost 7 bases and 9 bases, in that order; junction bases with no gene match: 8. Germline V lookup: CDR1 SGHVS, CDR2 FQNEAQ. The CDR3 sequence is 14 residues long. The CDR3 spells CASTASGGPREQFF. The CDR3 coding sequence is TGTGCCAGCACCGCTAGCGGGGGGCCGCGTGAGCAGTTCTTC.

This clonotype was counted only a few times. V gene TRBV12-3 or TRBV12-4 combines with J gene TRBJ2-7, with unresolved D. This CDR3 is 12 amino acids long. V was shortened by 5 bases and J by 3 bases, with 8 bases between the two germline ends. This CDR3 reads CASSIQRYEQYF. The CDR3 coding sequence is TGTGCCAGCAGTATTCAGCGCTACGAGCAGTACTTC.

This clonotype was seen a few times. The V and J genes are TRBV18 and TRBJ2-3; a possible D gene is TRBD2 (6 bases). The CDR3 has 14 amino acids. The V end lost 6 bases, the J end lost 3 bases, and 13 bases lay between the germline ends. Germline loops: CDR1 KGHSH, CDR2 LQKENI. CDR3 DNA sequence: TGTGCCAGCTCCCTCCGACTAGAGACAGATACGCAGTATTTT. Its translation: CASSLRLETDTQYF.

This clonotype was observed a handful of times. V and J are TRBV30 and TRBJ2-3; D is undetermined. The CDR3 runs to 11 residues. CDR1 is GTSNPN, CDR2 SVGIG, per germline (reference sequence). Trimming removed 2 bases from V and 3 bases from J, with 3 bases in between. CDR3 sequence (DNA): TGTGCCTGGAGTAAGACAGATACGCAGTATTTT. Its translation: CAWSKTDTQYF. Together with reference TRBV30 and TRBJ2-3, the CDR3 gives the full variable domain: SQTIHQWPATLVQPVGSPLSLECTVEGTSNPNLYWYRQAAGRGLQLLFYSVGIGQISSEVPQNLSASRPQDRQFILSSKKLLLSDSGFYLCAWSKTDTQYFGPGTRLTVL.

V and J are TRBV20-1 and TRBJ2-2; no definite D call. CDR1 is DFQATT, CDR2 SNEGSKA, per germline (reference sequence). The V end lost 4 bases, the J end lost 3 bases, and 12 bases lay between the germline ends. The CDR3 is made up of 14 amino acids. The CDR3 nucleotides are TGCAGTGCTATGCTCGGTCGGGACACCGGGGAGCTGTTTTTT. Amino acid sequence: CSAMLGRDTGELFF.

This chain joins TRBV7-2 and TRBJ2-1; 9 nucleotides agree with TRBD2. J lost 2 bases, V lost 4 bases, and 3 bases had no gene match. In germline, CDR1 is SGHTA, CDR2 FQGNSA. This CDR3 contains 15 residues. The CDR3 here is CASSYGGGAYNEQFF. The CDR3 nucleotides are TGTGCCAGCAGCTACGGCGGGGGGGCCTACAATGAGCAGTTCTTC.

This clonotype was seen many times. The rearrangement uses TRBV15 and TRBJ2-7; D may correspond to TRBD1 or TRBD2 (5 bases each). Germline V gene sequence: CDR1 LNHNV, CDR2 YYDKDF (reference sequence). The CDR3 is 14 amino acids. Trimming pared 0 bases from V and 5 bases from J, leaving 11 bases between. The CDR3 nucleotides are TGTGCCACCAGCAGAGATTCGGGGCTCGACGAGCAGTACTTC. Translating it yields CATSRDSGLDEQYF. Looking up the rest from reference TRBV15 and TRBJ2-7 gives the full variable domain: DAMVIQNPRYQVTQFGKPVTLSCSQTLNHNVMYWYQQKSSQAPKLLFHYYDKDFNNEADTPDNFQSRRPNTSFCFLDIRSPGLGDTAMYLCATSRDSGLDEQYFGPGTRLTVT.

This clonotype was counted at least ten times. The CDR3 sequence: CSALLAGRYNEQFF. As DNA, the CDR3 is TGCAGTGCGTTACTAGCGGGGCGATACAATGAGCAGTTCTTC. The V call is TRBV20-1, the J call TRBJ2-1, with TRBD2 matching 10 bases. CDR1 is DFQATT and CDR2 is SNEGSKA in the germline V gene (reference sequence). J was trimmed by 4 bases and V by 6 bases; bases with no gene match: 6. This CDR3 spans 14 amino acids.

Ten or more counts support this clonotype. The J gene is TRBJ2-1, the V gene TRBV12-3 or TRBV12-4; D is undetermined. This CDR3 region has 11 residues. Trimming left V 6 bases short and J 9 bases short, with 9 bases between. The CDR3 DNA follows: TGTGCCAGCAGGATGGCAGGTGAGCAGTTCTTC. The encoded protein is CASRMAGEQFF.

The chain has TRBV12-5 and TRBJ2-1, with a tentative D call TRBD2 (6 bases). V was cut by 6 bases and J by 5 bases, with 17 bases left in between. Germline V gives CDR1 LGHNT, CDR2 FRNRAP. The CDR3 totals 15 residues. The CDR3, as DNA: TGTGCTAGTGGACGGGGACTTACCGGAAACAATGAGCAGTTCTTC. As protein: CASGRGLTGNNEQFF. Looking up the rest from reference TRBV12-5 and TRBJ2-1 gives the full variable domain: DARVTQTPRHKVTEMGQEVTMRCQPILGHNTVFWYRQTMMQGLELLAYFRNRAPLDDSGMPKDRFSAEMPDATLATLKIQPSEPRDSAVYFCASGRGLTGNNEQFFGPGTRLTVL.

There are many counts of this clonotype. This chain links TRBV12-3 or TRBV12-4 with TRBJ2-7; a possible D gene is TRBD2 (5 bases). The CDR3 is made up of 14 amino acids. Trimming left V 0 bases short and J 5 bases short, with 11 bases between. The CDR3: CASSLAGVTDEQYF. The CDR3, as DNA: TGTGCCAGCAGTTTAGCGGGAGTGACGGACGAGCAGTACTTC.

This clonotype showed up many times. The chain joins TRBV12-3 or TRBV12-4 to TRBJ2-1; maybe TRBD1 (5 bases). V lost 10 bases and J 5 bases, leaving 24 bases between the germline ends. This CDR3 is built from 16 residues. CDR3 nucleotide sequence: TGTGCCACCATACGCCAGGGTTACGGTAGGAACAATGAGCAGTTCTTC. As protein: CATIRQGYGRNNEQFF.

This clonotype has only a few counts. The V and J genes are TRBV7-3 and TRBJ2-1; D perhaps matches TRBD2 (6 bases). The length of the CDR3 is 14 residues. From germline, CDR1 is SGHTA and CDR2 FQGTGA. Deletions cut 2 bases from V and 7 bases from J, with 12 bases between. CDR3 DNA sequence: TGTGCCAGCAGCTTAGGAGCCGGGAGTAATGAGCAGTTCTTC. Translating it yields CASSLGAGSNEQFF.